The T cell receptor (beta chain) described here comes from a study of T cell repertoires in cytomegalovirus infection. Across the study: CMV epitopes in the study were HLA-C-restricted (recently identified) and HLA-B-restricted (well studied). It can be stated that public TCR beta signatures indicated CMV infection as well as a matching HLA type. Study results and caveats: CMV-specific TCR beta clonotypes restricted by HLA-C dominated the ex vivo response. Adding up the frequency of public TCR beta families identified people who carried CMV plus the relevant HLA.

About this clonotype itself: Its target is unknown.

TCRdb ran MiXCR on the reads and lists one entry per CDR3 protein. The table has roughly 160,000 distinct CDR3 sequences, about 22% seen once; the top ten hold 20% to 30%. CDR1 is SGHTA and CDR2 is FQGNSA in the germline V gene. V was shortened by 2 bases and J by 2 bases, with 17 bases between the two germline ends. The CDR3 is made up of 17 amino acids. The source was CD8+ T cells from cultured PBMCs, collected from culture after CMV antigen stimulation. The clonotype was recovered from a human donor in good health (CMV status not recorded). Some clones in this sample may be carry-over from other donors' samples. J is TRBJ2-3 and V is TRBV7-2; D tentatively fits TRBD1 or TRBD2 (5 bases each). The CDR3 loop reads CASSLTRDPILTDTQYF. CDR3 coding DNA: TGTGCCAGCAGCTTAACCCGGGACCCCATACTCACAGATACGCAGTATTTT.